Below, 23 T cell receptor beta chains from the same sample are listed, as sequenced in a study of blood T cell repertoires in COVID-19. Sequencing used immunoSEQ multiplex PCR; TCRdb keeps in-frame clones, though not all of them. The repertoire includes over 250,000 clones, more than 75% of them detected once, and under 2.5% sits in the top ten. The specimen was PBMCs or T cells enriched from blood (not recorded which). These TCRs come from a woman aged 60-70 years in a cohort exposed to, infected with or recovered from COVID-19 (not recorded which).

The chain carries TRBV27 and TRBJ1-1; a possible D gene is TRBD1 (5 bases). Per germline, CDR1 MNHEY and CDR2 SMNVEV (reference sequence). The V end lost 9 bases, the J end lost 4 bases, and 15 bases lay between the germline ends. The CDR3 runs to 13 residues. CDR3 in DNA: TGTGCCAGTAGGATTCAGGGAGGCACTGAAGCTTTCTTT. Translation gives CASRIQGGTEAFF.

In nucleotides, the CDR3 is TGTGCCAGCAGCTTAAATGGAGGAAAAGGTAGCAATCAGCCCCAGCATTTT. Translation gives CASSLNGGKGSNQPQHF. The gene calls are TRBV11-2 and TRBJ1-5; D ambiguous. The V gene's germline CDR1 is SGHAT and CDR2 FQNNGV. The CDR3 consists of 17 residues. The ends were cut back, 2 bases at V and 0 bases at J, with 14 bases in the middle.

The chain recombines TRBV19 with TRBJ1-6; D gene ambiguous. The CDR3 extends over 14 amino acids. Deletions cut 2 bases from V and 17 bases from J, with 19 bases between. Germline CDR1 and CDR2: LNHDA and SQIVND (reference sequence). In DNA, the CDR3 is TGTGCCAGTAGTATATCGTTCGTGGAGAGGGAGTTCCACTTT. Amino acids: CASSISFVEREFHF.

V and J are TRBV5-1 and TRBJ1-1; possible D gene TRBD1, 6 bases. V was trimmed by 2 bases and J by 3 bases, leaving 14 bases between them. Germline assignment: CDR1 SGHRS and CDR2 YFSETQ. CDR3 length: 15 amino acids. CDR3 loop: CASSFFGGRDTEAFF. CDR3 nucleotides: TGCGCCAGCAGCTTCTTTGGGGGCCGGGACACTGAAGCTTTCTTT.

J is TRBJ1-5 and V is TRBV6-1; weak D call: TRBD1 (6 bases). Trimming pared 6 bases from V and 5 bases from J, leaving 11 bases between. There are 13 residues in the CDR3. The V gene's germline CDR1 is MNHNS and CDR2 SASEGT. The CDR3 region is CASSQGGYQPQHF. CDR3 in DNA: TGTGCCAGCAGCCAAGGGGGATATCAGCCCCAGCATTTT.

The chain joins TRBV28 to TRBJ2-6; D is perhaps TRBD2 (6 bases). In germline, CDR1 is MDHEN, CDR2 SYDVKM. The V end was cut by 7 bases, the J end by 0 bases, with 10 bases between. This CDR3 spans 15 amino acids. CDR3: CASIGSLSGANVLTF. The CDR3 nucleotides are TGTGCCAGCATCGGGAGTCTCTCTGGGGCCAACGTCCTGACTTTC.

V and J are TRBV28 and TRBJ2-1; TRBD1 matches 10 bases. This CDR3 has 15 amino acids. The V and J ends lost 6 bases and 6 bases, in that order; junction bases with no gene match: 8. The germline CDR1 and CDR2 sequences are MDHEN and SYDVKM. CDR3 DNA sequence: TGTGCCAGCAGCCCTAACTGGGACAGGGGCAATGAGCAGTTCTTC. It codes for CASSPNWDRGNEQFF.

The J gene is TRBJ1-3, the V gene TRBV4-2, with unresolved D. The CDR3 spans 15 residues. Germline V lookup: CDR1 LGHNA, CDR2 YNFKEQ. Trimming left V 3 bases short and J 0 bases short, with 9 bases between. DNA of the CDR3: TGTGCCAGCAGCCATACTTTCGGCTCTGGAAACACCATATATTTT. Translated, it gives CASSHTFGSGNTIYF.

The rearrangement joins TRBV28 to TRBJ1-5; tentatively, D is TRBD1 (6 bases). Germline-derived CDR1 and CDR2 are MDHEN and SYDVKM. This CDR3 is 18 amino acids long. The V gene lost 9 bases and the J gene lost 0 bases, with 24 bases spanning the gap. In DNA, the CDR3 is TGTGCCAGGACTCAACGCCGGAGGACAGAGTATAGCAATCAGCCCCAGCATTTT. This codes for CARTQRRRTEYSNQPQHF.

The chain uses TRBV27 and TRBJ2-3; 10 nucleotides align to TRBD1. The V segment lost 5 bases and the J segment 2 bases; nucleotides outside the gene matches: 10. Germline-derived CDR1 and CDR2 are MNHEY and SMNVEV (reference sequence). The CDR3 runs to 17 residues. The DNA of the CDR3 is TGTGCCAGCAGTCCCGCCGGGACAGGGGCTTTCACAGATACGCAGTATTTT. This gives the protein CASSPAGTGAFTDTQYF.

J is TRBJ1-4 and V is TRBV7-9, with D possibly matching TRBD1 (6 bases). Germline CDR1 is SEHNR and CDR2 is FQNEAQ (reference sequence). Trimming stripped 1 base from V and 4 bases from J, with 10 bases between. CDR3 length: 15 amino acids. CDR3 DNA: TGTGCCAGCAGCTTAGGGGCAGGGGTTAATGAAAAACTGTTTTTT. This translates into CASSLGAGVNEKLFF.

This rearrangement joins TRBV5-1 to TRBJ2-3, with TRBD2 matching 7 bases. The V gene's germline CDR1 is SGHRS and CDR2 YFSETQ. After removal of 3 bases from V and 4 bases from J, the junction contained 8 bases not matched to a gene. The CDR3 is made up of 15 amino acids. The CDR3 here is CASSYRLAESDTQYF. The DNA for the CDR3 is TGCGCCAGCAGCTACCGACTAGCCGAATCAGATACGCAGTATTTT.

J is TRBJ2-2 and V is TRBV28, with 13 bases matching TRBD2. After removal of 7 bases from V and 5 bases from J, the junction contained 4 bases not matched to a gene. The CDR3 consists of 15 residues. Germline V gene lookup returns CDR1 MDHEN and CDR2 SYDVKM. The CDR3: CASTMGLAGTGELFF. CDR3 bases: TGTGCCAGCACCATGGGACTAGCGGGAACCGGGGAGCTGTTTTTT. The full variable domain, completed using reference TRBV28 and TRBJ2-2, is DVKVTQSSRYLVKRTGEKVFLECVQDMDHENMFWYRQDPGLGLRLIYFSYDVKMKEKGDIPEGYSVSREKKERFSLILESASTNQTSMYLCASTMGLAGTGELFFGEGSRLTVL.

V gene TRBV5-1 combines with J gene TRBJ2-2; 13 nucleotides align to TRBD2. The CDR3 runs 20 residues. The junction had 14 bases not matched to a gene; V was cut back by 1 base and J by 5 bases. The germline V gene encodes CDR1 SGHRS and CDR2 YFSETQ. CDR3 nucleotide sequence: TGCGCCAGCAGCTTGAAACCCGGGACTAGCGGGACAAGGGAAACCGGGGAGCTGTTTTTT. Amino acid sequence: CASSLKPGTSGTRETGELFF.

This rearrangement joins TRBV28 to TRBJ2-1; 11 bases agree with TRBD1. Germline values: CDR1 MDHEN, CDR2 SYDVKM. There are 15 residues in the CDR3. V gave up 6 bases and J gave up 7 bases; unmatched junction bases: 8. CDR3 amino acids: CASRRDRGTRNEQFF. CDR3 DNA: TGTGCCAGCAGGCGGGACAGGGGGACGAGGAATGAGCAGTTCTTC.

This chain uses TRBV2 with TRBJ2-7; TRBD2 matches 14 bases. CDR1 is SNHLY and CDR2 is FYNNEI in the germline V gene. The ends lost 7 bases at V and 5 bases at J; junction bases unmatched: 10. The length of the CDR3 is 16 residues. The CDR3 nucleotides are TGTGCCAGCACGGGACTAGCGGGAGCGTATAAAAACGAGCAGTACTTC. Residues: CASTGLAGAYKNEQYF.

The genes are TRBV11-2 and TRBJ2-7, with unresolved D. The CDR3 is 13 residues long. Trimming took 5 bases from V and 3 from J, leaving 11 bases between them. CDR1 is SGHAT and CDR2 is FQNNGV in the germline V gene. CDR3 nucleotide sequence: TGTGCCAGCAGCCCAGACACTGACTACGAGCAGTACTTC. It specifies CASSPDTDYEQYF.

This clone showed up just once. This chain connects TRBV24-1 to TRBJ2-2, with D perhaps matching TRBD1 (5 bases). V gave up 0 bases and J gave up 4 bases, with 14 bases separating them. The germline gives CDR1 KGHDR, CDR2 SFDVKD. The CDR3 covers 17 residues. The CDR3 here is CATSDLRPGSLTGELFF. CDR3 bases: TGTGCCACCAGTGATTTGCGACCAGGGTCCCTCACCGGGGAGCTGTTTTTT.

With regard to this clone: Its ends do not fully match the called genes, so a read error is possible. This sequence joins TRBV7-8 and TRBJ2-3, with 10 nucleotides matching TRBD2. CDR3 length equals 14 residues. The V gene's germline CDR1 is SGHVS and CDR2 FQNEAQ. In DNA form, the CDR3 reads TGTGCCAGCAGCTTAGAGCCGTCTAGCGGGAGCATCCATTTT. Residues: CASSLEPSSGSIHF.

This chain links TRBV5-1 with TRBJ2-5; no definite D call. The germline gives CDR1 SGHRS, CDR2 YFSETQ. The CDR3 is 14 residues long. Deletions cut 0 bases from V and 4 bases from J, with 10 bases between. In nucleotides, the CDR3 is TGCGCCAGCAGCTTGGTCCGCGGTCGAGAGACCCAGTACTTC. Translating it yields CASSLVRGRETQYF.

This chain uses TRBV5-1 with TRBJ1-1, with D unresolved. The CDR3 spans 15 residues. The germline V gene has CDR1 SGHRS and CDR2 YFSETQ. The V end was cut by 3 bases, the J end by 5 bases, with 17 bases between. The CDR3 is CASSSDRPERTEAFF. In nucleotides, the CDR3 is TGCGCCAGCAGCTCCGACCGACCGGAGCGAACTGAAGCTTTCTTT. Supplemented by reference TRBV5-1 and TRBJ1-1, the full variable domain reads KAGVTQTPRYLIKTRGQQVTLSCSPISGHRSVSWYQQTPGQGLQFLFEYFSETQRNKGNFPGRFSGRQFSNSRSEMNVSTLELGDSALYLCASSSDRPERTEAFFGQGTRLTVV.

The chain carries TRBV3-1 (or the pseudogene TRBV3-2) and TRBJ1-1, with 7 bases that match TRBD1. Germline V gene sequence: CDR1 LGHDT, CDR2 YNNKEL (reference sequence). The CDR3 loop spans 15 amino acids. Trimming removed 4 bases from V and 0 bases from J; junction bases left unmatched: 5. The CDR3 nucleotides are TGTGCCAGCAGCCGCTCGGGACAGATGAACACTGAAGCTTTCTTT. Translation gives CASSRSGQMNTEAFF.

The rearrangement uses TRBV2 and TRBJ1-3; no reliable D call. This CDR3 comprises 14 residues. Looked up from germline, CDR1 is SNHLY and CDR2 is FYNNEI. V gave up 6 bases and J gave up 0 bases, with 9 bases separating them. The CDR3 nucleotides read TGTGCCAGCAGGCCCCTAGTCTCTGGAAACACCATATATTTT. Translation gives CASRPLVSGNTIYF.